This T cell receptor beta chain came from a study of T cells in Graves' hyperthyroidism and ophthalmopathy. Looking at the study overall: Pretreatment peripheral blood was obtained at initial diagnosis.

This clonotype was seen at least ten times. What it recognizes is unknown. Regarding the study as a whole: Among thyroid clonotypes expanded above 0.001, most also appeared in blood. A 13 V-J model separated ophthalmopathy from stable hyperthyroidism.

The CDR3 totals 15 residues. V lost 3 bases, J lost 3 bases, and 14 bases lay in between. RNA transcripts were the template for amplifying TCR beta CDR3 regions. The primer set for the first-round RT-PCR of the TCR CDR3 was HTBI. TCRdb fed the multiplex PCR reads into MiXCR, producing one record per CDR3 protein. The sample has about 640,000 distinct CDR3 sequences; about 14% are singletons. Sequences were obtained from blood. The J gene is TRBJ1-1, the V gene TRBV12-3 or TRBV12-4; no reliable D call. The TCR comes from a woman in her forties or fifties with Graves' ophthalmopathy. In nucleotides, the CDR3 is TGTGCCAGCAGTTTCACCCGGTTGGACTACACTGAAGCTTTCTTT. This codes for CASSFTRLDYTEAFF.